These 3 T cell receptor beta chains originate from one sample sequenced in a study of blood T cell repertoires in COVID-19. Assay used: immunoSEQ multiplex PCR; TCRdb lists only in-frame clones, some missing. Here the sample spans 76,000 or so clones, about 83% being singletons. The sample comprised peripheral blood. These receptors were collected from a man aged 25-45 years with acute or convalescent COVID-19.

CDR3 sequence (DNA): TGCGCCAGCAGCTTTTCAGGGGACCCTACGGGTGAGCAGTTCTTC. It translates to CASSFSGDPTGEQFF. The rearrangement uses TRBV5-1 and TRBJ2-1; perhaps TRBD1 as D (6 bases). The CDR3 is 15 amino acids. V lost 2 bases to trimming and J lost 9 bases, with 18 bases between them. CDR1 is SGHRS, CDR2 YFSETQ, per germline.

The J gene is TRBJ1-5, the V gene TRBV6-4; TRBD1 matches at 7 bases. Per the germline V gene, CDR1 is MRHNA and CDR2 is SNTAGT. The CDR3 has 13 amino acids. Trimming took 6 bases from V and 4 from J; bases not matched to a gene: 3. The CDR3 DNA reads TGTGCCAGCAGCAGGGGGGAAAATCAGCCCCAGCATTTT. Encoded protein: CASSRGENQPQHF.

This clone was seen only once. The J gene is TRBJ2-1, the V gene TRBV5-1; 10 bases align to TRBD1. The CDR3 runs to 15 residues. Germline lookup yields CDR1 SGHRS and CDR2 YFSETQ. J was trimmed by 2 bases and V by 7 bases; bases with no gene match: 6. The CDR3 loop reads CASRDRGQTYNEQFF. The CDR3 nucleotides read TGCGCCAGCCGCGACAGGGGGCAGACCTACAATGAGCAGTTCTTC.